The text below deals with one T cell receptor (beta chain). Trimming stripped 0 bases from V and 6 bases from J, with 14 bases between. This CDR3 has 15 amino acids. Per the germline V gene, CDR1 is SGDLS and CDR2 is YYNGEE. In the source study's methods: Nucleated cell counts were estimated from reference gene primer amplification. The protocol was immunoSEQ multiplex PCR, while the TCRdb copy is restricted to in-frame clones and leaves out a portion. D and trimming come from the DNA, and the V and J calls and clone size come from that table. The table includes approximately 25,000 clones, under 85% detected once. This record comes from a study of blood T cell repertoires in COVID-19. In the study overall: The origin of the acute and convalescent COVID-19 samples was the United States, Italy and Spain.

Seattle-derived patients entered the study during active infection and were followed longitudinally. The sequenced sample was peripheral blood. This sequence joins TRBV9 and TRBJ2-3; D perhaps matches TRBD1 (5 bases). The sequence came from a man over 45 with COVID-19, enrolled during active disease. CDR3 bases: TGTGCCAGCAGCGTAGTCGGACAACTCGGGGATACGCAGTATTTT. Residues: CASSVVGQLGDTQYF.